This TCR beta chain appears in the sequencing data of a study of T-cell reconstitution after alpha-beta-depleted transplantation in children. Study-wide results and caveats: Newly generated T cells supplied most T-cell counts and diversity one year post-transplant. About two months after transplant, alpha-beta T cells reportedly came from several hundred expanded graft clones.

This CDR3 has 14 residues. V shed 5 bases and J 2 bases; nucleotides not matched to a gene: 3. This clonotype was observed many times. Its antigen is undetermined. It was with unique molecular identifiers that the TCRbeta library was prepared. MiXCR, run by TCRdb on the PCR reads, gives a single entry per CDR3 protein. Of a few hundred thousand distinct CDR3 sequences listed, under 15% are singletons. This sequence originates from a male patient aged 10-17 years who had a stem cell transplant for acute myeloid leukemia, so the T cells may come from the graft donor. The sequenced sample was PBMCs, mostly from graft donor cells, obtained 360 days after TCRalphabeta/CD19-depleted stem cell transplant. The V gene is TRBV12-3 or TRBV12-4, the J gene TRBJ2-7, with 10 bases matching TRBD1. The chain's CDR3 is CASSEGQGTYEQYF. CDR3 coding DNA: TGTGCCAGCAGTGAGGGACAGGGGACCTACGAGCAGTACTTC.